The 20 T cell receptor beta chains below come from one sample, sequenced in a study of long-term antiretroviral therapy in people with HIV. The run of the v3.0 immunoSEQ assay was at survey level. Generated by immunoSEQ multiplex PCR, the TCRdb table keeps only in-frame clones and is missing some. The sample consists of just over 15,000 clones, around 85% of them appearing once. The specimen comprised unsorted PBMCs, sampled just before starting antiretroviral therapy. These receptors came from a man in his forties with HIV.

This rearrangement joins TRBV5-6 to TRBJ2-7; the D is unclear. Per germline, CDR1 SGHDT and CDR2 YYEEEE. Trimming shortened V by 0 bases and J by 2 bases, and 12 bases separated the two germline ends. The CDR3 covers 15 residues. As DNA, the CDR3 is TGTGCCAGCAGCTTGGCCCAGGAATCCACCTACGAGCAGTACTTC. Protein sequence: CASSLAQESTYEQYF.

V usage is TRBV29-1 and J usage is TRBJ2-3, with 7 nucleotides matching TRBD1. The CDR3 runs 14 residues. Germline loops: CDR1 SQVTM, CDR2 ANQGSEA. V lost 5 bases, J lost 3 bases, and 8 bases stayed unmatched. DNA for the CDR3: TGCAGCGTTCGTCCGGGACAGCTAACAGATACGCAGTATTTT. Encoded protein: CSVRPGQLTDTQYF.

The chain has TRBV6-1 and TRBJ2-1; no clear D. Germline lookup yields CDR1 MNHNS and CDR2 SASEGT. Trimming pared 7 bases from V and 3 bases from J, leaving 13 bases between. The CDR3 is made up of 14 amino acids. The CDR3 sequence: CASTQWAGYNEQFF. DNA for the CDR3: TGTGCCAGCACTCAATGGGCAGGCTACAATGAGCAGTTCTTC.

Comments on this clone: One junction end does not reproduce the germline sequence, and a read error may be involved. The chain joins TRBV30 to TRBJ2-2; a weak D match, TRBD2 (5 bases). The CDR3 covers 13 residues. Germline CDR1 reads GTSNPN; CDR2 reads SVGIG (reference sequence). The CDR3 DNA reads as TGTGCCTGGAGTGGAGTATTGGCCGGGGAGCCGTTTTTT. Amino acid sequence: CAWSGVLAGEPFF.

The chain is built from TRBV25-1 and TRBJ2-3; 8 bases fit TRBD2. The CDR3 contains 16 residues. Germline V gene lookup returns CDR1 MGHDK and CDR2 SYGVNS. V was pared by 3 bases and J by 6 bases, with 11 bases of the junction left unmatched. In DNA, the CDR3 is TGTGCCAGCAGTGAGAACCGGGGGGGCGGTAGGGATACGCAGTATTTT. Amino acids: CASSENRGGGRDTQYF.

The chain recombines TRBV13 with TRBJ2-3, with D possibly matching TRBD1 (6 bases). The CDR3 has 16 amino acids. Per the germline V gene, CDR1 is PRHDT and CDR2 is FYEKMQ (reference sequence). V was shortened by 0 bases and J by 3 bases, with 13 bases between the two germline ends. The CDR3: CASSLGRGVLTDTQYF. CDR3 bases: TGTGCCAGCAGCTTAGGCAGGGGAGTTTTGACAGATACGCAGTATTTT.

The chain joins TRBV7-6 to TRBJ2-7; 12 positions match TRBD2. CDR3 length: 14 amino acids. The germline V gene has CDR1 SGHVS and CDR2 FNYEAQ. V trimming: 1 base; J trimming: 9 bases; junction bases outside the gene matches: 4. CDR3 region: CASSLEGTSGRQYF. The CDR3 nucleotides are TGTGCCAGCAGCTTAGAAGGGACTAGCGGGCGGCAGTACTTC.

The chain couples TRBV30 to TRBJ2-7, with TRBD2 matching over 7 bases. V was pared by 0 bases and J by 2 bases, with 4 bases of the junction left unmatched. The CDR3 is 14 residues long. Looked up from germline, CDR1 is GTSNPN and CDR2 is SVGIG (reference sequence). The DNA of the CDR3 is TGTGCCTGGAGTGTGGGGCGGGAGCCCTACGAGCAGTACTTC. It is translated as CAWSVGREPYEQYF.

The CDR3 spells CASFGGGRGSFYGYTF. The CDR3 DNA follows: TGTGCCAGTTTCGGAGGAGGTAGAGGAAGTTTCTATGGCTACACCTTC. The chain has TRBV19 and TRBJ1-2; unclear D gene. The CDR3 covers 16 residues. Germline CDR1 reads LNHDA; CDR2 reads SQIVND (reference sequence). Trimming left V 8 bases short and J 4 bases short, with 23 bases between.

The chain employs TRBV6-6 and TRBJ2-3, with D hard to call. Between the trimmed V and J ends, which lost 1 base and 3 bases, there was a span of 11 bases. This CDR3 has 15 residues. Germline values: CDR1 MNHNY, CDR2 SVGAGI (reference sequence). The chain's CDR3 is CASSYFVGETDTQYF. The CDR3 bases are TGTGCCAGCAGTTACTTCGTGGGCGAGACAGATACGCAGTATTTT.

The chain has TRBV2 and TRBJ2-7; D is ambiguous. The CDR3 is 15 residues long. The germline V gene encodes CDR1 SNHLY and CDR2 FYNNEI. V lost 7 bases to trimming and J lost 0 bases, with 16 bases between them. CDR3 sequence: CASITSRRSSYEQYF. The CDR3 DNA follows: TGTGCCAGCATTACATCCCGACGGAGCTCCTACGAGCAGTACTTC.

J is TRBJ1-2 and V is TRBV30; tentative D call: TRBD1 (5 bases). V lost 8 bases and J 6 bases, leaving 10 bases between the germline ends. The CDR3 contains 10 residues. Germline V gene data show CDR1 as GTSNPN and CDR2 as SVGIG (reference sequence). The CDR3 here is CAGHGDGYTF. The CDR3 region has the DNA TGTGCCGGACACGGCGATGGCTACACCTTC. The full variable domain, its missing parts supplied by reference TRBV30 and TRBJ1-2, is SQTIHQWPATLVQPVGSPLSLECTVEGTSNPNLYWYRQAAGRGLQLLFYSVGIGQISSEVPQNLSASRPQDRQFILSSKKLLLSDSGFYLCAGHGDGYTFGSGTRLTVV.

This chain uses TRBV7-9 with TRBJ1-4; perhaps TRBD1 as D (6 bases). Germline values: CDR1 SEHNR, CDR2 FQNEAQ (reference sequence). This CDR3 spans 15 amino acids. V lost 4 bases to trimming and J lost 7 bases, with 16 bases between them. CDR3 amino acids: CASSSDRGAGEKLFF. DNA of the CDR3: TGTGCCAGCAGCTCCGATCGGGGGGCCGGTGAAAAACTGTTTTTT.

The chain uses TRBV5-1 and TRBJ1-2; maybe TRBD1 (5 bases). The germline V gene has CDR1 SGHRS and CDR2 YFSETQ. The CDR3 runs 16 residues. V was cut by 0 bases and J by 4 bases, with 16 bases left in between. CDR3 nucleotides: TGCGCCAGCAGCTTGGTGGGGCCCGGCGATATCTATGGCTACACCTTC. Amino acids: CASSLVGPGDIYGYTF.

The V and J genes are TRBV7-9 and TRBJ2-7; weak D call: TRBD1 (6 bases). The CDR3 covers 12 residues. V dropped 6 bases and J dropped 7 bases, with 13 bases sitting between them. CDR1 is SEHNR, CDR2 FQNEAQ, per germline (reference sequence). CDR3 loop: CASSSGVGEQYF. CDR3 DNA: TGTGCCAGCAGTTCAGGGGTCGGAGAGCAGTACTTC.

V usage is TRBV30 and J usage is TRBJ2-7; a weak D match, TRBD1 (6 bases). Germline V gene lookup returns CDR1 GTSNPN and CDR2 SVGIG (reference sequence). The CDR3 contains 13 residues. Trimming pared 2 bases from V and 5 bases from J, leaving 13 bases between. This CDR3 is CAWSNQGLDEQYF. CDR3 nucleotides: TGTGCCTGGAGTAATCAGGGGCTAGACGAGCAGTACTTC.

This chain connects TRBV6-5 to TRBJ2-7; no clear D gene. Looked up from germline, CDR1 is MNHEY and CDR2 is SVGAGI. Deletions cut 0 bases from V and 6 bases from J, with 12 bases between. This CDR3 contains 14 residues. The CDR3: CASSYSGSGSEQYF. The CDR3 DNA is TGTGCCAGCAGTTACTCAGGTTCCGGATCCGAGCAGTACTTC.

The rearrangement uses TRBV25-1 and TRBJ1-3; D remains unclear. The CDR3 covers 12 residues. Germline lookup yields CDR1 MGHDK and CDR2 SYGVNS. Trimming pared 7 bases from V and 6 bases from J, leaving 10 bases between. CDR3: CASTSLENTIYF. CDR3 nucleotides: TGTGCCAGCACCTCCCTCGAAAACACCATATATTTT.

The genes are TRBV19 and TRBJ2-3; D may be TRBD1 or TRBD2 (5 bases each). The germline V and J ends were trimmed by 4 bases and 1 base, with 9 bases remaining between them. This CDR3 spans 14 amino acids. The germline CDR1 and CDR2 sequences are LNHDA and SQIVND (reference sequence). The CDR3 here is CASSTGAGTDTQYF. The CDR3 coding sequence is TGTGCCAGTAGTACCGGGGCTGGCACAGATACGCAGTATTTT.

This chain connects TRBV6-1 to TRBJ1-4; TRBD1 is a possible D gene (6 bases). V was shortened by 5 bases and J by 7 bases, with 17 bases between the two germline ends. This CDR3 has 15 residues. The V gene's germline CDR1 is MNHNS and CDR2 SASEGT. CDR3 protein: CASSKLGGATEKLFF. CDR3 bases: TGTGCCAGCAGTAAACTGGGGGGGGCTACTGAAAAACTGTTTTTT.